Listed below are T cell receptor beta chains from one sample, sequenced in a study of identical twins. A single record per CDR3 protein comes from TCRdb applying MiXCR to the 5' RACE reads. The sample carries around 960,000 distinct CDR3 sequences, approximately 13% recorded once. The same specimen was also included in a second study, on yellow fever vaccine responses in identical twins.

Sequenced input: PBMCs. The receptors here all came from a woman younger than 30 in good health. Both conserved end residues are part of each CDR3. The D gene is left open where the match is weak. Size is omitted from some rows. Given values are once, few, many or a class for expanded clones.

d_call | j_call | v_call | clone_size | cdr3_aa | cdr3_nt
NA | TRBJ1-1 | TRBV5-1 | many | CASSLDGRMNTEAFF | TGCGCCAGCAGCTTGGATGGCAGAATGAACACTGAAGCTTTCTTT
NA | TRBJ1-6 | TRBV6-1 | NA | CASSENVPRGNSPLHF | TGTGCCAGCAGTGAAAACGTACCCAGGGGTAATTCACCCCTCCACTTT
NA | TRBJ2-1 | TRBV20-1 | many | CSARTGSYNEQFF | TGCAGTGCTAGGACAGGCTCCTACAATGAGCAGTTCTTC
NA | TRBJ1-1 | TRBV7-6 | NA | CASSLIRWDTEAFF | TGTGCCAGCAGCTTAATTCGGTGGGACACTGAAGCTTTCTTT
NA | TRBJ2-5 | TRBV2 | NA | CASGEYQETQYF | TGTGCCAGCGGAGAGTACCAAGAGACCCAGTACTTC
TRBD2 | TRBJ2-1 | TRBV2 | few | CASRSERLAGGAEQFF | TGTGCCAGCAGATCTGAGAGACTAGCGGGAGGGGCTGAGCAGTTCTTC
NA | TRBJ1-2 | TRBV28 | few | CASSFIRAMDKYGYTF | TGTGCCAGCAGTTTTATCAGGGCCATGGACAAGTATGGCTACACCTTC
NA | TRBJ1-6 | TRBV20-1 | few | CSARLGASGSNSPLHF | TGCAGTGCTAGGTTGGGGGCCTCAGGTTCTAATTCACCCCTCCACTTT
NA | TRBJ2-3 | TRBV5-6 | many | CASSPETAADTQYF | TGTGCCAGCAGCCCCGAGACTGCCGCAGATACGCAGTATTTT
NA | TRBJ2-7 | TRBV7-8 | NA | CASSLEADAAYEQYF | TGTGCCAGCAGCTTAGAGGCGGACGCAGCCTACGAGCAGTACTTC
NA | TRBJ2-3 | TRBV11-2 | few | CASSILDTDTQYF | TGTGCCAGCAGCATTTTAGACACAGATACGCAGTATTTT
NA | TRBJ2-3 | TRBV12-3/TRBV12-4 | many | CASSLLIASGTIDTQYF | TGTGCCAGCAGTTTACTGATTGCCAGCGGCACGATAGATACGCAGTATTTT
TRBD1 | TRBJ1-5 | TRBV3-1 | few | CASSLSSGRGMFQPQHF | TGTGCCAGCAGCCTTTCCTCCGGCAGGGGGATGTTTCAGCCCCAGCATTTT
TRBD1 | TRBJ1-4 | TRBV3-1 | few | CASSRTGTEGKLFF | TGTGCCAGCAGTAGGACAGGGACCGAGGGGAAACTGTTTTTT
TRBD1 | TRBJ2-7 | TRBV3-1 | NA | CASSQDPGGLYEQYF | TGTGCCAGCAGCCAAGACCCAGGGGGCCTCTACGAGCAGTACTTC
NA | TRBJ1-2 | TRBV11-2 | few | CASSAGPDGYTF | TGTGCCAGCAGCGCCGGACCGGACGGCTACACCTTC
TRBD2 | TRBJ2-1 | TRBV12-3/TRBV12-4 | few | CASSELAGGGNEQFF | TGTGCCAGCAGTGAACTAGCGGGGGGGGGAAATGAGCAGTTCTTC
TRBD2 | TRBJ2-1 | TRBV6-1 | NA | CASSEWGSGIVNEQFF | TGTGCCAGCAGTGAATGGGGTAGCGGGATTGTCAATGAGCAGTTCTTC
NA | TRBJ1-1 | TRBV5-4 | few | CASSLEQGWTEAFF | TGTGCCAGCAGCTTGGAACAGGGTTGGACTGAAGCTTTCTTT
NA | TRBJ1-1 | TRBV2 | few | CASRLRPEAFF | TGTGCCAGCAGGTTAAGGCCTGAAGCTTTCTTT
NA | TRBJ1-5 | TRBV15 | NA | CATSRDLGANQPQHF | TGTGCCACCAGCAGAGATCTAGGGGCCAATCAGCCCCAGCATTTT
NA | TRBJ1-2 | TRBV20-1 | NA | CSASWGGNGYTF | TGCAGTGCTAGTTGGGGAGGGAATGGCTACACCTTC
NA | TRBJ2-3 | TRBV20-1 | few | CSAHRQSTDTQYF | TGCAGTGCTCACCGCCAGAGCACAGATACGCAGTATTTT
NA | TRBJ2-5 | TRBV29-1 | many | CSVERQGGETQYF | TGCAGCGTTGAAAGGCAGGGTGGGGAGACCCAGTACTTC
TRBD2 | TRBJ2-3 | TRBV20-1 | NA | CSATAGGPRDTQYF | TGCAGTGCTACAGCGGGGGGGCCGAGGGATACGCAGTATTTT
TRBD2 | TRBJ2-1 | TRBV3-1 | NA | CASSQMGLAGVQFF | TGTGCCAGCAGCCAAATGGGACTAGCGGGGGTGCAGTTCTTC
NA | TRBJ2-3 | TRBV2 | few | CATRRGGGPDTQYF | TGTGCCACCCGTAGGGGAGGAGGCCCAGATACGCAGTATTTT
TRBD2 | TRBJ2-5 | TRBV6-2/TRBV6-3 | few | CASSTSPGHSKLAGGYQETQYF | TGTGCCAGCAGTACATCACCGGGACACTCTAAATTAGCGGGAGGGTACCAAGAGACCCAGTACTTC
NA | TRBJ2-1 | TRBV24-1 | few | CATSDLGAYNEQFF | TGTGCCACCAGTGACCTAGGAGCGTACAATGAGCAGTTCTTC
TRBD1 | TRBJ2-1 | TRBV5-1 | many | CASSLRQGGLGEQFF | TGCGCCAGCAGCTTAAGACAGGGCGGTTTGGGTGAGCAGTTCTTC
TRBD2 | TRBJ2-7 | TRBV14 | NA | CASSQGRRGLAGGQGYEQYF | TGTGCCAGCAGCCAAGGTCGGAGAGGACTAGCGGGAGGGCAGGGCTACGAGCAGTACTTC
NA | TRBJ1-1 | TRBV12-5 | few | CASRGGENTEAFF | TGTGCTAGCCGGGGAGGCGAGAACACTGAAGCTTTCTTT
TRBD2 | TRBJ2-1 | TRBV20-1 | many | CSASSWTSGYNEQFF | TGCAGTGCTAGCTCTTGGACTAGCGGCTACAATGAGCAGTTCTTC
TRBD1 | TRBJ1-5 | TRBV20-1 | NA | CSARDKGQGSQPQHF | TGCAGTGCTAGAGATAAGGGACAGGGTAGTCAGCCCCAGCATTTT
NA | TRBJ2-2 | TRBV6-2/TRBV6-3 | many | CASSSVAQDTGELFF | TGTGCCAGCAGTTCAGTGGCCCAGGACACCGGGGAGCTGTTTTTT
NA | TRBJ2-5 | TRBV14 | NA | CASSQGGGFLETQYF | TGTGCCAGCAGCCAAGGTGGAGGGTTTCTTGAGACCCAGTACTTC
NA | TRBJ1-2 | TRBV20-1 | NA | CSARDQGSQNGYTF | TGCAGTGCTAGAGATCAGGGGTCACAGAATGGCTACACCTTC
TRBD1 | TRBJ2-7 | TRBV20-1 | few | CSARLIGDSSYEQYF | TGCAGTGCTAGACTCATCGGGGACAGCTCCTACGAGCAGTACTTC
NA | TRBJ1-3 | TRBV12-3/TRBV12-4 | NA | CASDGNSGNTIYF | TGTGCCAGCGACGGGAACTCTGGAAACACCATATATTTT
NA | TRBJ2-7 | TRBV3-1 | few | CASSQEVGLEQYF | TGTGCCAGCAGCCAAGAAGTGGGCCTCGAGCAGTACTTC
TRBD1 | TRBJ2-3 | TRBV20-1 | few | CSAREGTGRRDTQYF | TGCAGTGCGAGAGAGGGGACAGGGAGGAGAGATACGCAGTATTTT
TRBD2 | TRBJ2-7 | TRBV12-3/TRBV12-4 | NA | CASSLQRASGPWEQYF | TGTGCCAGCAGTTTGCAAAGGGCTAGCGGTCCCTGGGAGCAGTACTTC
TRBD1 | TRBJ2-1 | TRBV7-9 | few | CAIGTDGNEQFF | TGTGCCATCGGGACAGACGGCAATGAGCAGTTCTTC
NA | TRBJ1-2 | TRBV6-1 | many | CAVRVRRAPNYGYTF | TGTGCCGTCCGGGTGAGGCGGGCCCCTAACTATGGCTACACCTTC
NA | TRBJ1-5 | TRBV4-1 | NA | CASGAGEPQHF | TGCGCCAGCGGGGCTGGGGAGCCCCAGCATTTT
TRBD2 | TRBJ2-3 | TRBV7-3 | few | CASSLAGETDTQYF | TGTGCCAGCAGCCTAGCGGGAGAAACAGATACGCAGTATTTT
NA | TRBJ1-6 | TRBV3-1 | few | CASSQVPGGNSPLHF | TGTGCCAGCAGCCAAGTCCCCGGCGGAAATTCACCCCTCCACTTT
NA | TRBJ1-1 | TRBV6-6 | few | CASIPGGGTEAFF | TGTGCCAGCATCCCCGGAGGGGGCACTGAAGCTTTCTTT
TRBD2 | TRBJ2-1 | TRBV7-6 | NA | CASSLGRTSGNEQFF | TGTGCCAGCAGCTTAGGAAGGACTAGCGGGAATGAGCAGTTCTTC
NA | TRBJ1-1 | TRBV12-3/TRBV12-4 | NA | CASSLQGTNTVAFF | TGTGCCAGCAGTTTACAGGGTACGAACACTGTAGCTTTCTTT
NA | TRBJ1-1 | TRBV5-1 | NA | CASSLEQGITEAFF | TGCGCCAGCAGCTTGGAACAGGGCATCACTGAAGCTTTCTTT
NA | TRBJ2-3 | TRBV14 | NA | CASSQREFTDTQYF | TGTGCCAGCAGCCAGAGGGAGTTCACAGATACGCAGTATTTT